A selection of T cell receptor beta chains follows, all from one sample in a study of T cells in Graves' hyperthyroidism and ophthalmopathy. TCRdb re-derived calls from the multiplex PCR reads in MiXCR, one entry per CDR3 protein. The sample shows about 600,000 distinct CDR3 sequences, 14% of them seen only once. The sequenced sample was blood. Receptors originate from a woman between 18 and 29 years old with Graves' ophthalmopathy. Both conserved end residues are part of each CDR3. Each record gives: D gene, J gene, V gene, clone size, CDR3 protein, CDR3 DNA. D genes are given only for firm matches. The size of a clone is reported for some rows only, either as once, few or many, or as a class for expanded clones.

d_gene: .; j_gene: TRBJ1-2; v_gene: TRBV19; abundance: .; CDR3aa: CASSIGTIKYGYTF; CDR3nt: TGTGCCAGTAGTATAGGCACAATCAAGTATGGCTACACCTTC
d_gene: TRBD2; j_gene: TRBJ2-3; v_gene: TRBV10-3; abundance: many; CDR3aa: CAISESAGDTDTQYF; CDR3nt: TGTGCCATCAGTGAGTCAGCGGGAGACACAGATACGCAGTATTTT
d_gene: .; j_gene: TRBJ1-2; v_gene: TRBV27; abundance: many; CDR3aa: CASSPRLGFYDYTF; CDR3nt: TGTGCCAGCAGTCCCCGACTGGGGTTCTATGACTACACCTTC
d_gene: TRBD1; j_gene: TRBJ2-5; v_gene: TRBV24-1; abundance: many; CDR3aa: CATSDPPGQGARETQYF; CDR3nt: TGTGCCACCAGTGATCCTCCGGGACAGGGGGCGCGGGAGACCCAGTACTTC
d_gene: .; j_gene: TRBJ2-7; v_gene: TRBV5-1; abundance: .; CDR3aa: CASSLDLAYEQYF; CDR3nt: TGCGCCAGCAGCTTGGACCTAGCTTACGAGCAGTACTTC
d_gene: .; j_gene: TRBJ1-2; v_gene: TRBV7-3; abundance: many; CDR3aa: CASSLDPLADYGYTF; CDR3nt: TGTGCCAGCAGCTTAGATCCGCTGGCCGACTATGGCTACACCTTC
d_gene: .; j_gene: TRBJ1-5; v_gene: TRBV7-9; abundance: few; CDR3aa: CASSLTPSGQPQHF; CDR3nt: TGTGCCAGCAGCTTAACTCCCTCCGGGCAGCCCCAGCATTTT
d_gene: TRBD2; j_gene: TRBJ2-3; v_gene: TRBV11-3; abundance: many; CDR3aa: CASSFSGREDTQYF; CDR3nt: TGTGCCAGCAGCTTTAGCGGGAGGGAAGATACGCAGTATTTT
d_gene: .; j_gene: TRBJ2-5; v_gene: TRBV7-6; abundance: many; CDR3aa: CASSFGTGRQTQYF; CDR3nt: TGTGCCAGCAGCTTCGGAACAGGGAGGCAGACCCAGTACTTC
d_gene: .; j_gene: TRBJ2-5; v_gene: TRBV29-1; abundance: many; CDR3aa: CSVVPGARTETQYF; CDR3nt: TGCAGCGTTGTTCCGGGCGCACGGACGGAGACCCAGTACTTC
d_gene: .; j_gene: TRBJ2-1; v_gene: TRBV2; abundance: many; CDR3aa: CASRDPGDGSYNEQFF; CDR3nt: TGTGCCAGCAGGGACCCAGGGGATGGGTCCTACAATGAGCAGTTCTTC
d_gene: .; j_gene: TRBJ2-6; v_gene: TRBV28; abundance: .; CDR3aa: CASSSGLVGANVLAF; CDR3nt: TGTGCCAGCAGTTCGGGACTTGTCGGGGCCAACGTCCTGGCTTTC
d_gene: .; j_gene: TRBJ1-5; v_gene: TRBV3-1; abundance: many; CDR3aa: CASSQTDSNQPQHF; CDR3nt: TGTGCCAGCAGCCAAACAGATAGCAATCAGCCCCAGCATTTT
d_gene: .; j_gene: TRBJ2-1; v_gene: TRBV7-3; abundance: .; CDR3aa: CASSTRGSNNEQFF; CDR3nt: TGTGCCAGCAGCACTAGGGGGTCGAACAATGAGCAGTTCTTC
d_gene: TRBD2; j_gene: TRBJ2-7; v_gene: TRBV6-1; abundance: many; CDR3aa: CASSEGIAGADEQYF; CDR3nt: TGTGCCAGCAGTGAAGGTATAGCGGGGGCGGACGAGCAGTACTTC
d_gene: TRBD1; j_gene: TRBJ1-5; v_gene: TRBV5-6; abundance: many; CDR3aa: CASSRTRGSNQPQHF; CDR3nt: TGTGCCAGCAGCCGTACCAGGGGGAGCAATCAGCCCCAGCATTTT
d_gene: TRBD1; j_gene: TRBJ1-2; v_gene: TRBV12-3/TRBV12-4; abundance: many; CDR3aa: CASSRDRGLFHGYTF; CDR3nt: TGTGCCAGCAGCCGGGACAGGGGGCTATTCCATGGCTACACCTTC
d_gene: .; j_gene: TRBJ1-2; v_gene: TRBV2; abundance: many; CDR3aa: CASTERGPDYGYTF; CDR3nt: TGTGCCAGCACCGAAAGGGGACCAGACTATGGCTACACCTTC
d_gene: TRBD1; j_gene: TRBJ1-1; v_gene: TRBV7-2; abundance: many; CDR3aa: CASSTRDRVTGRTEAFF; CDR3nt: TGTGCCAGCAGCACCCGGGACAGGGTGACGGGAAGGACTGAAGCTTTCTTT
d_gene: .; j_gene: TRBJ2-5; v_gene: TRBV18; abundance: many; CDR3aa: CASSPTQGRETQYF; CDR3nt: TGTGCCAGCTCACCGACACAGGGGAGGGAGACCCAGTACTTC
d_gene: .; j_gene: TRBJ1-6; v_gene: TRBV9; abundance: few; CDR3aa: CASSVVQGNNSPLHF; CDR3nt: TGTGCCAGCAGCGTAGTCCAGGGGAATAATTCACCCCTCCACTTT
d_gene: .; j_gene: TRBJ2-7; v_gene: TRBV20-1; abundance: many; CDR3aa: CSARVASKGSGYEQYF; CDR3nt: TGCAGTGCTAGAGTGGCTAGTAAAGGGTCTGGATACGAGCAGTACTTC
d_gene: TRBD2; j_gene: TRBJ2-3; v_gene: TRBV5-6; abundance: few; CDR3aa: CASSAELAGGTDTQYF; CDR3nt: TGTGCCAGCAGCGCCGAACTAGCGGGTGGCACAGATACGCAGTATTTT
d_gene: .; j_gene: TRBJ2-1; v_gene: TRBV27; abundance: many; CDR3aa: CASSFGGLFNEQFF; CDR3nt: TGTGCCAGCAGTTTCGGGGGGCTTTTCAATGAGCAGTTCTTC
d_gene: .; j_gene: TRBJ1-3; v_gene: TRBV4-1; abundance: .; CDR3aa: CASSQGGFAGSAGNTIYF; CDR3nt: TGCGCCAGCAGCCAAGGGGGCTTTGCAGGGAGTGCGGGAAACACCATATATTTT
d_gene: .; j_gene: TRBJ2-3; v_gene: TRBV29-1; abundance: many; CDR3aa: CSVVRDPTDTQYF; CDR3nt: TGCAGCGTTGTGCGGGACCCCACAGATACGCAGTATTTT
d_gene: TRBD2; j_gene: TRBJ2-1; v_gene: TRBV28; abundance: .; CDR3aa: CASRATSGNNEQFF; CDR3nt: TGTGCCAGCAGGGCGACTAGCGGGAACAATGAGCAGTTCTTC
d_gene: TRBD1; j_gene: TRBJ1-2; v_gene: TRBV30; abundance: many; CDR3aa: CAWGRTGYYGYTF; CDR3nt: TGTGCCTGGGGACGGACAGGCTACTATGGCTACACCTTC
d_gene: .; j_gene: TRBJ1-6; v_gene: TRBV19; abundance: many; CDR3aa: CASSGSSYNSPLHF; CDR3nt: TGTGCCAGTTCAGGTTCCTCCTATAATTCACCCCTCCACTTT
d_gene: .; j_gene: TRBJ2-1; v_gene: TRBV4-1; abundance: many; CDR3aa: CASSQDKGTSSYNEQFF; CDR3nt: TGCGCCAGCAGCCAAGATAAGGGGACCTCTTCCTACAATGAGCAGTTCTTC
d_gene: TRBD2; j_gene: TRBJ2-3; v_gene: TRBV29-1; abundance: many; CDR3aa: CSVEYLAGNTDTQYF; CDR3nt: TGCAGCGTTGAATACCTAGCGGGAAACACAGATACGCAGTATTTT
d_gene: .; j_gene: TRBJ1-1; v_gene: TRBV27; abundance: many; CDR3aa: CARKLGGTDTEAFF; CDR3nt: TGTGCCAGGAAATTAGGGGGTACGGACACTGAAGCTTTCTTT
d_gene: .; j_gene: TRBJ2-3; v_gene: TRBV11-3; abundance: many; CDR3aa: CASSLGAGLADTQYF; CDR3nt: TGTGCCAGCAGCTTAGGAGCTGGGTTGGCAGATACGCAGTATTTT
d_gene: .; j_gene: TRBJ2-2; v_gene: TRBV28; abundance: many; CDR3aa: CASRPGEWGGELFF; CDR3nt: TGTGCCAGCAGACCCGGAGAATGGGGCGGGGAGCTGTTTTTT
d_gene: .; j_gene: TRBJ1-1; v_gene: TRBV15; abundance: many; CDR3aa: CATGGNVGTEAFF; CDR3nt: TGTGCCACCGGCGGGAATGTGGGCACTGAAGCTTTCTTT
d_gene: .; j_gene: TRBJ2-3; v_gene: TRBV7-6; abundance: many; CDR3aa: CASSYAPSGSVGTDTQYF; CDR3nt: TGTGCCAGCAGCTACGCGCCAAGTGGGAGCGTCGGCACAGATACGCAGTATTTT
d_gene: .; j_gene: TRBJ1-2; v_gene: TRBV5-5; abundance: .; CDR3aa: CASSSGTFNYGYTF; CDR3nt: TGTGCCAGCAGCTCGGGGACCTTTAACTATGGCTACACCTTC
d_gene: TRBD1; j_gene: TRBJ2-5; v_gene: TRBV5-5; abundance: few; CDR3aa: CASSAGQEQETQYF; CDR3nt: TGTGCCAGCAGCGCGGGACAGGAACAAGAGACCCAGTACTTC
d_gene: .; j_gene: TRBJ1-2; v_gene: TRBV28; abundance: many; CDR3aa: CASSQYSYGYTF; CDR3nt: TGTGCCAGCAGTCAATACAGCTATGGCTACACCTTC
d_gene: .; j_gene: TRBJ1-5; v_gene: TRBV5-4; abundance: few; CDR3aa: CASSLAGHNQPQHF; CDR3nt: TGTGCCAGCAGCTTGGCCGGCCATAATCAGCCCCAGCATTTT
d_gene: TRBD1; j_gene: TRBJ2-3; v_gene: TRBV19; abundance: .; CDR3aa: CATDRGRADTQYF; CDR3nt: TGTGCCACAGACAGGGGGCGTGCAGATACGCAGTATTTT
d_gene: .; j_gene: TRBJ2-1; v_gene: TRBV2; abundance: many; CDR3aa: CASTHAAASYNEQFF; CDR3nt: TGTGCCAGCACCCACGCGGCTGCCTCCTACAATGAGCAGTTCTTC
d_gene: .; j_gene: TRBJ1-3; v_gene: TRBV27; abundance: many; CDR3aa: CASRNSGNTIYF; CDR3nt: TGTGCCAGCCGAAACTCTGGAAACACCATATATTTT
d_gene: .; j_gene: TRBJ2-7; v_gene: TRBV12-3/TRBV12-4; abundance: many; CDR3aa: CASSYGGGAEQYF; CDR3nt: TGTGCCAGCAGTTATGGAGGGGGCGCAGAGCAGTACTTC
d_gene: .; j_gene: TRBJ2-3; v_gene: TRBV3-1; abundance: many; CDR3aa: CASSQVLPQGCADTQYF; CDR3nt: TGTGCCAGCAGCCAAGTCCTTCCGCAGGGTTGCGCAGATACGCAGTATTTT
d_gene: .; j_gene: TRBJ1-1; v_gene: TRBV6-5; abundance: few; CDR3aa: CASRNSGGANTEAFF; CDR3nt: TGTGCCAGCAGAAACTCCGGGGGCGCTAACACTGAAGCTTTCTTT
d_gene: .; j_gene: TRBJ1-2; v_gene: TRBV27; abundance: many; CDR3aa: CASSFLDGNYGYTF; CDR3nt: TGTGCCAGCAGTTTCCTGGACGGGAACTATGGCTACACCTTC
d_gene: .; j_gene: TRBJ2-5; v_gene: TRBV30; abundance: many; CDR3aa: CAWSTHGKETQYF; CDR3nt: TGTGCCTGGAGTACTCACGGGAAAGAGACCCAGTACTTC
d_gene: TRBD2; j_gene: TRBJ2-1; v_gene: TRBV12-3/TRBV12-4; abundance: many; CDR3aa: CASSLRVAGGSSYNEQFF; CDR3nt: TGTGCCAGCAGTTTGAGGGTAGCGGGAGGATCCTCCTACAATGAGCAGTTCTTC
d_gene: .; j_gene: TRBJ1-1; v_gene: TRBV9; abundance: few; CDR3aa: CASSGSGTPNTEAFF; CDR3nt: TGTGCCAGCAGCGGGTCGGGAACCCCCAACACTGAAGCTTTCTTT
d_gene: TRBD2; j_gene: TRBJ2-2; v_gene: TRBV12-3/TRBV12-4; abundance: many; CDR3aa: CASSPGQNGLAGVPELFF; CDR3nt: TGTGCCAGCAGCCCCGGACAGAACGGACTAGCGGGAGTGCCTGAGCTGTTTTTT
d_gene: .; j_gene: TRBJ2-1; v_gene: TRBV2; abundance: many; CDR3aa: CASSGTELASEQFF; CDR3nt: TGTGCCAGCAGTGGGACTGAACTAGCTTCCGAGCAGTTCTTC
d_gene: TRBD2; j_gene: TRBJ2-2; v_gene: TRBV13; abundance: few; CDR3aa: CASSLWTSGTTGELFF; CDR3nt: TGTGCCAGCAGCCTCTGGACTAGCGGGACTACCGGGGAGCTGTTTTTT
d_gene: .; j_gene: TRBJ1-1; v_gene: TRBV4-1; abundance: .; CDR3aa: CASSQGQTNTEAFF; CDR3nt: TGCGCCAGCAGCCAAGGCCAAACGAACACTGAAGCTTTCTTT
d_gene: .; j_gene: TRBJ2-3; v_gene: TRBV11-2; abundance: many; CDR3aa: CASSHPQGQSTDTQYF; CDR3nt: TGTGCCAGCAGCCACCCACAGGGCCAAAGCACAGATACGCAGTATTTT